Listed here are 26 T cell receptor beta chains from one sample, sequenced in a study of CD8+ T cells in alopecia areata. Extraction and reverse transcription of RNA yielded cDNA as the sequencing template. TCRdb's table, derived via immunoSEQ multiplex PCR, lists solely in-frame clones and lacks some. This sample yields 95,000 to 120,000 clones, of which 55% to 60% are seen a single time; roughly 25% belongs to the top ten. Sequencing used NKG2D-low CD8+ T cells sorted from blood. Receptors were obtained from a human donor with alopecia areata.

The V call is TRBV9, the J call TRBJ2-3, with 10 bases aligning to TRBD2. Germline CDR1 SGDLS, CDR2 YYNGEE. Trimming took 0 bases from V and 3 from J; bases not matched to a gene: 4. The CDR3 runs to 16 residues. The CDR3 bases are TGTGCCAGCAGCGTAGGGACTAGCGGATTGACAGATACGCAGTATTTT. Translating gives CASSVGTSGLTDTQYF.

This chain links TRBV2 with TRBJ2-7, with D perhaps given as TRBD1 or TRBD2 (5 bases each). The CDR3 runs to 13 residues. V was pared by 6 bases and J by 4 bases, with 13 bases between. CDR1 and CDR2 from the germline V gene are SNHLY and FYNNEI. CDR3 coding DNA: TGTGCCAGCAGGGATGGGACGGGATACGAGCAGTACTTC. Protein product: CASRDGTGYEQYF.

J is TRBJ2-7 and V is TRBV28; 11 bases align to TRBD2. With 5 bases clipped from V and 5 bases from J, the junction kept 8 bases outside the gene matches. CDR3 length: 15 residues. Germline CDR1 and CDR2: MDHEN and SYDVKM. The CDR3 protein is CASSALAGDLNEQYF. The DNA for the CDR3 is TGTGCCAGCAGTGCACTAGCGGGAGACCTTAACGAGCAGTACTTC.

The genes are TRBV6-5 and TRBJ2-1; 13 bases line up with TRBD2. The CDR3 spans 15 residues. The germline CDR1 and CDR2 sequences are MNHEY and SVGAGI. After removal of 4 bases from V and 9 bases from J, the junction contained 6 bases not matched to a gene. The CDR3 region is CASSFRTSGSFEQFF. DNA for the CDR3: TGTGCCAGCAGTTTTAGGACTAGCGGGAGTTTTGAGCAGTTCTTC.

This chain connects TRBV28 to TRBJ1-5, with D maybe TRBD1 (6 bases). V was pared by 3 bases and J by 3 bases, with 9 bases between. The CDR3 is made up of 14 amino acids. Germline lookup yields CDR1 MDHEN and CDR2 SYDVKM. Here the CDR3 reads CASSFRQVNQPQHF. Written as DNA, the CDR3 is TGTGCCAGCAGTTTCCGACAGGTCAATCAGCCCCAGCATTTT.

V gene TRBV7-9 combines with J gene TRBJ2-3; tentatively, D is TRBD1 (6 bases). Trimming removed 5 bases at V and 4 bases at J, with 16 bases between. The germline CDR1 and CDR2 sequences are SEHNR and FQNEAQ (reference sequence). CDR3 length equals 15 residues. DNA for the CDR3: TGTGCCAGCAGCCACAGGGAATTAAGGGCAGATACGCAGTATTTT. Amino acid sequence: CASSHRELRADTQYF.

This clone turned up a few times. The genes are TRBV2 and TRBJ2-5; TRBD2 matches 8 bases. CDR1 and CDR2 (germline): SNHLY, FYNNEI. The J segment lost 4 bases and the V segment lost 6 bases, leaving 7 bases of the junction unmatched. This CDR3 comprises 14 residues. The CDR3: CASRDSGIGETQYF. The CDR3 DNA follows: TGTGCCAGCAGGGATAGCGGGATAGGAGAGACCCAGTACTTC.

The chain is built from TRBV15 and TRBJ1-2, with TRBD1 identical over 7 bases. The CDR3 has 13 residues. CDR1 and CDR2 (germline): LNHNV, YYDKDF (reference sequence). V shed 5 bases and J 0 bases; nucleotides not matched to a gene: 0. This CDR3 is CATSDRANYGYTF. DNA of the CDR3: TGTGCCACCAGCGACAGGGCTAACTATGGCTACACCTTC.

This clone was seen once. The chain links TRBV6-5 to TRBJ2-7, with 9 bases fitting TRBD1. This CDR3 has 15 residues. CDR1 and CDR2 from the germline V gene are MNHEY and SVGAGI. V lost 6 bases to trimming and J lost 1 base; unmatched junction nucleotides: 7. The CDR3 spells CASRAGTGTSYEQYF. CDR3 DNA: TGTGCCAGCAGGGCCGGGACAGGGACGTCCTACGAGCAGTACTTC.

The chain recombines TRBV11-2 with TRBJ2-1; no firm D call. The CDR3 extends over 12 amino acids. Trimming stripped 4 bases from V and 4 bases from J, with 5 bases between. From germline, CDR1 is SGHAT and CDR2 FQNNGV. The CDR3 DNA reads as TGTGCCAGCAGCTCGATATACAATGAGCAGTTCTTC. Translating it yields CASSSIYNEQFF.

V usage is TRBV6-5 and J usage is TRBJ2-2; D ambiguous. Germline assignment: CDR1 MNHEY and CDR2 SVGAGI. Deletions cut 5 bases from V and 1 base from J, with 2 bases between. The CDR3 loop spans 12 amino acids. CDR3 amino acids: CASSQNTGELFF. In nucleotides, the CDR3 is TGTGCCAGCAGTCAGAACACCGGGGAGCTGTTTTTT.

The chain has TRBV7-9 and TRBJ2-5; tentatively, D is TRBD1 (5 bases). In germline, CDR1 is SEHNR, CDR2 FQNEAQ (reference sequence). V was cut by 3 bases and J by 5 bases, with 13 bases left in between. This CDR3 has 14 residues. The CDR3 reads CASSFEGAGETQYF. In DNA, the CDR3 is TGTGCCAGCAGCTTCGAAGGGGCAGGGGAGACCCAGTACTTC.

This clone has at least ten counts. Other nucleotide sequences from this sample produce the same CDR3. The chain joins TRBV28 to TRBJ1-1, with D uncertain. The CDR3 loop spans 13 amino acids. CDR1 and CDR2 from the germline V gene are MDHEN and SYDVKM. Trimming took off 6 bases at V and 1 base at J, with 9 bases between the two ends. The CDR3: CASSLSQNTEAFF. CDR3 DNA sequence: TGTGCCAGCAGCCTCTCTCAGAACACTGAAGCTTTCTTT.

The chain carries TRBV9 and TRBJ2-7; 8 bases fit TRBD1. Germline V gene lookup returns CDR1 SGDLS and CDR2 YYNGEE. The CDR3 spans 15 residues. Losses at the gene ends were 0 bases for V and 2 bases for J; bases not matched to a gene: 4. CDR3 in amino acids: CASSVGGTGAYEQYF. The CDR3 DNA reads as TGTGCCAGCAGCGTAGGCGGGACAGGAGCCTACGAGCAGTACTTC.

The CDR3 sequence: CASSPQNRGYTEAFF. CDR3 in DNA: TGTGCCAGCAGTCCCCAGAATAGGGGGTACACTGAAGCTTTCTTT. The chain links TRBV6-5 to TRBJ1-1, with D possibly matching TRBD1 (6 bases). Per the germline V gene, CDR1 is MNHEY and CDR2 is SVGAGI. V was shortened by 5 bases and J by 3 bases, with 16 bases between the two germline ends. The CDR3 length is 15 residues.

The chain has TRBV2 and TRBJ2-2, with 8 nucleotides matching TRBD2. The CDR3 spans 16 residues. The junction had 7 bases not matched to a gene; V was cut back by 7 bases and J by 0 bases. Germline V lookup: CDR1 SNHLY, CDR2 FYNNEI. The CDR3 is CASTPQTSANTGELFF. The CDR3 nucleotides read TGTGCCAGCACCCCCCAGACTAGCGCGAACACCGGGGAGCTGTTTTTT.

This clone has only one observation. This chain uses TRBV27 with TRBJ1-1, with D possibly being TRBD1 (5 bases). The germline V gene encodes CDR1 MNHEY and CDR2 SMNVEV (reference sequence). The CDR3 sequence is 15 residues long. Deletions cut 0 bases from V and 1 base from J, with 9 bases between. The DNA for the CDR3 is TGTGCCAGCAGTTTATCCTGGGACCCGAACACTGAAGCTTTCTTT. It encodes CASSLSWDPNTEAFF.

This clone showed up just a few times. The chain couples TRBV29-1 to TRBJ2-1; maybe TRBD2 (5 bases). Germline V gene data show CDR1 as SQVTM and CDR2 as ANQGSEA. V was trimmed by 7 bases and J by 6 bases, leaving 19 bases between them. The CDR3 totals 14 residues. CDR3 sequence: CSASNIGEPNEQFF. CDR3 DNA sequence: TGCAGCGCCAGTAACATTGGGGAGCCCAATGAGCAGTTCTTC.

The rearrangement uses TRBV15 and TRBJ2-2; possible D gene TRBD2, 6 bases. Trimming cost V 0 bases and J 4 bases, with 9 bases left between them. This CDR3 has 15 amino acids. Germline V gives CDR1 LNHNV, CDR2 YYDKDF (reference sequence). Written as DNA, the CDR3 is TGTGCCACCAGCAGAGATCGGGAGAGCACCGGGGAGCTGTTTTTT. Its protein product is CATSRDRESTGELFF.

The chain links TRBV4-1 to TRBJ2-5, with D possibly matching TRBD1 (5 bases). CDR3 length: 13 amino acids. The germline CDR1 and CDR2 sequences are MGHRA and YSYEKL. Trimming took off 3 bases at V and 5 bases at J, with 10 bases between the two ends. The CDR3 region is CASSQGWGETQYF. The CDR3, as DNA: TGCGCCAGCAGCCAGGGGTGGGGCGAGACCCAGTACTTC.

This clone ranks as medium-sized. V gene TRBV7-9 combines with J gene TRBJ2-1; D is ambiguous. The CDR3 is 15 amino acids. From germline, CDR1 is SEHNR and CDR2 FQNEAQ (reference sequence). The ends were cut back, 0 bases at V and 8 bases at J, with 14 bases in the middle. This CDR3 is CASSLAINPGDEQFF. CDR3 DNA: TGTGCCAGCAGCTTAGCAATAAACCCTGGGGATGAGCAGTTCTTC.

This clone was picked up a small number of times. CDR3 amino acids: CASSQETSRYNEQFF. The CDR3 DNA follows: TGCGCCAGCAGCCAAGAAACTAGCAGATACAATGAGCAGTTCTTC. The chain combines TRBV4-1 with TRBJ2-1, with D perhaps matching TRBD2 (6 bases). This CDR3 is built from 15 residues. The V gene's germline CDR1 is MGHRA and CDR2 YSYEKL. Deletions cut 0 bases from V and 4 bases from J, with 10 bases between.

This chain uses TRBV27 with TRBJ2-1; 8 bases agree with TRBD2. The CDR3 runs 15 residues. The trim removed 4 bases at V and 3 bases at J, leaving 5 bases unmatched. The germline V gene encodes CDR1 MNHEY and CDR2 SMNVEV (reference sequence). This CDR3 is CASSSPGTSYNEQFF. The CDR3 DNA is TGTGCCAGCAGTTCACCCGGGACTAGCTACAATGAGCAGTTCTTC.

The chain recombines TRBV19 with TRBJ2-1; 7 positions match TRBD2. Germline values: CDR1 LNHDA, CDR2 SQIVND (reference sequence). The trim removed 4 bases at V and 7 bases at J, leaving 22 bases unmatched. The CDR3 covers 19 residues. The DNA for the CDR3 is TGTGCCAGTAGTAATCGGAGGGACGCAAGAAGGGGAGGGATGAATGAGCAGTTCTTC. Protein sequence: CASSNRRDARRGGMNEQFF.

This chain links TRBV2 with TRBJ2-7; 13 positions match TRBD2. CDR1 and CDR2 (germline): SNHLY, FYNNEI. Losses at the gene ends were 3 bases for V and 0 bases for J; bases not matched to a gene: 8. The CDR3 covers 18 residues. The CDR3 nucleotides read TGTGCCAGCAGTGATCGTGGGACTAGCGGGAAAAGCTCCTACGAGCAGTACTTC. It codes for CASSDRGTSGKSSYEQYF.

This clone has just a few counts. The CDR3 reads CASSETSGRPYNEQFF. In DNA form, the CDR3 reads TGTGCCAGCAGCGAGACTAGCGGGAGGCCCTACAATGAGCAGTTCTTC. V usage is TRBV7-9 and J usage is TRBJ2-1, with 13 bases that match TRBD2. V shed 5 bases, J shed 2 bases, and the junction held 3 bases outside the gene matches. The CDR3 has 16 amino acids. The germline gives CDR1 SEHNR, CDR2 FQNEAQ (reference sequence).